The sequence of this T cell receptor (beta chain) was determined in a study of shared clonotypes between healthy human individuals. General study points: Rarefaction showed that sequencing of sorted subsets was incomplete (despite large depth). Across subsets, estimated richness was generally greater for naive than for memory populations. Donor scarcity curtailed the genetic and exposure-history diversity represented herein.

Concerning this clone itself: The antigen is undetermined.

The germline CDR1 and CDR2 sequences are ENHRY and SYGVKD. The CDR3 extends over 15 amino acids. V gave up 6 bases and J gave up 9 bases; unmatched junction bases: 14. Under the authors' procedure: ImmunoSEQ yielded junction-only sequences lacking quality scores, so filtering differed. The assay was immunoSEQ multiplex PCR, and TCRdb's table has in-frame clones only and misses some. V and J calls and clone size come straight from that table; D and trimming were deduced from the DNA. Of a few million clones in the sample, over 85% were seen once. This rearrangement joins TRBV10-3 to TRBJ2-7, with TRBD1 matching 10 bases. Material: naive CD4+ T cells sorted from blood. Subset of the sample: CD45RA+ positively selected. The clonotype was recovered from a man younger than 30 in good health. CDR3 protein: CAIRSPGTGERGQYF. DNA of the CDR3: TGTGCCATCAGAAGCCCCGGGACAGGGGAGAGGGGGCAGTACTTC.